A selection of T cell receptor beta chains follows, all from one sample in a study of beta chain features in type 1 diabetes. Libraries were prepared by immunoSEQ multiplex PCR; TCRdb keeps only in-frame clonotypes and omits some of them. Among over 500,000 clones listed, about a sixth were seen once. Sequencing was carried out using naive CD4+ T cells from blood. All receptors derive from a man aged 18-30 years in good health. Each CDR3 is given without its conserved first and last residue.

TRBJ1-4	TRBV18	ASSIQTNEKLF
TRBJ2-7	TRBV7-9	ASSRTGMSYEQY
TRBJ2-7	TRBV5-4	ASSQQEYEQY
TRBJ2-1	TRBV18	ASSPRRGDEQF
TRBJ2-1	TRBV9	ASSVATGTGVSRGNEQF
TRBJ2-3	TRBV6-4	ASSASGSNPQY
TRBJ1-1	TRBV10-3	AIRWTGLTEAF
TRBJ1-2	TRBV7-2	ASSLGGTNYGYT
TRBJ2-7	TRBV29-1	SVGPVRPSYEQY
TRBJ2-1	TRBV2	ASMPQAGGYEQF
TRBJ2-3	TRBV11-2	ASSLTGGHQRGTQY
TRBJ2-1	TRBV18	ASSGPRGDNEQF
TRBJ2-5	TRBV28	ASRKGQQETQY
TRBJ1-4	TRBV29-1	SVEVRATNEKLF
TRBJ2-1	TRBV9	ASSVGGRQIYNEQF
TRBJ1-4	TRBV5-6	ASSHTGIESEKLF
TRBJ1-6	TRBV2	ASSARTGGSPLH
TRBJ2-5	TRBV5-1	ASSPPWAAGGLETQY
TRBJ2-7	TRBV18	ASSPRTRKGYEQY
TRBJ2-4	TRBV7-2	ASSLSPLGAKNIQY
TRBJ1-2	TRBV18	ASSPRDATNYGYT
TRBJ2-6	TRBV18	ASSSSGANVLT
TRBJ2-2	TRBV29-1	SVVAGGSTNTGELF
TRBJ2-7	TRBV10-3	AITRAGGPYEQY
TRBJ2-7	TRBV7-6	ASEGSHEQY